This entry describes one T cell receptor (beta chain). What it binds is unknown. These data belong to a study of T cells expressing NK-cell markers. Study in general: It was sorted CD3+CD56-NKG2C+, CD3+CD56+NKG2C- and CD3+CD56+NKG2C+ T cells that provided the TCR beta repertoires. Study-level results: Of the CD8+ T cells in roughly 6 donors, roughly 1.0-7.5% belonged to dominant NKG2C+ clonotypes. Dominance of the CD3+CD56-NKG2C+ fraction by these clonotypes also held in several donors.

Germline V gene lookup returns CDR1 MNHEY and CDR2 SMNVEV (reference sequence). The CDR3 spans 13 residues. 5'RACE template switching with UMIs produced the TCR beta cDNA. Reanalyzing the 5' RACE reads, TCRdb keeps one entry per CDR3 protein, without DNA. Here the sample table reports approximately 170,000 distinct CDR3 sequences. This TCR came from a man between 18 and 69 years old in good health. Sequenced sample: blood T cells: a sorted CD56 or NKG2C T cell subset, CD4+ or CD8+ T cells, or bulk PBMC T cells (not recorded which). V gene TRBV27 combines with J gene TRBJ1-1; the TRBD1 assignment by TCRdb is unverifiable without DNA. CDR3 loop: CATRGIMNTEAFF.